These 24 T cell receptor beta chains came from one sample sequenced in a study of CD8+ T cells in alopecia areata. Extracted RNA was reverse transcribed into cDNA, the sequencing template. Repertoires were generated with immunoSEQ multiplex PCR, while TCRdb's copy carries only in-frame clones and drops some. This repertoire holds about 9,000 clones, and none appear only once. It was with CD4, CD8alpha, NKG2D, NKG2ACE and other markers that pooled cutaneous lymph node cells were sorted. Sequenced material: CD8+ T cells sorted from a lymph node. These receptors came from a C3H/HeJ mouse with alopecia areata. Mouse MHC haplotype: H2-k.

This clone was counted ten times or more. Mouse gene names and germline throughout. Sequencing ends 4 residues short of the CDR3 end; the germline J gene provides the rest. The rearrangement joins TRBV19 to TRBJ1-2; D may be TRBD1 (5 bases). CDR1 is FNHDT and CDR2 is SITEND in the germline V gene (reference sequence). There are 14 residues in the CDR3. The CDR3: CASSIGQGWSDYTF. CDR3 DNA (partial): TGTGCCAGCAGTATAGGGCAGGGATGGTCC.

Relative to its sample, this clone is medium-sized. All gene names here are mouse names. The read comes to an end 4 residues before the CDR3 does, leaving the germline J gene to fill in the end. The genes are TRBV13-1 and TRBJ2-7, with a tentative D call TRBD2 (6 bases). CDR1 NSHNY and CDR2 SYGAGN come from the germline V gene. This CDR3 contains 14 residues. The CDR3: CASSEDTGSYEQYF. CDR3 DNA (partial): TGTGCCAGCAGTGAGGACACTGGGAGTTAT.

This clone is medium-sized. Gene names denote mouse genes. With the read ending 4 residues before the CDR3 end, the germline J gene is used to fill in that end. The chain employs TRBV1 and TRBJ1-1; 8 nucleotides agree with TRBD1. This CDR3 comprises 12 residues. V trimming: 8 bases; J trimming: 1 base; junction bases outside the gene matches: 0. Germline CDR1 reads NSQYPW; CDR2 reads LRSPGD (reference sequence). The CDR3 bases that were read are TGCACCTGCGACAGGGGAAACACA. Protein sequence: CTCDRGNT. The whole CDR3 protein is CTCDRGNTEVFF. Full variable domain (remainder filled in from reference TRBV1 and TRBJ1-1): VTLLEQNPRWRLVPRGQAVNLRCILKNSQYPWMSWYQQDLQKQLQWLFTLRSPGDKEVKSLPGADYLATRVTDTELRLQVANMSQGRTLYCTCDRGNTEVFFGKGTRLTVV.

Ten or more counts support this clone. Gene names denote mouse genes. The read terminates 4 residues before the CDR3 end, so the remaining end is supplied by the germline J gene. The V gene is TRBV19, the J gene TRBJ1-2, with TRBD1 matching 7 bases. This CDR3 contains 14 residues. After removal of 0 bases from V and 2 bases from J, the junction contained 1 base not matched to a gene. Germline V gives CDR1 FNHDT, CDR2 SITEND (reference sequence). The CDR3 here is CASSIETGNSDYTF. The CDR3 DNA, read in part, is TGTGCCAGCAGTATAGAGACAGGGAACTCC. The whole variable domain, remainder taken from reference TRBV19 and TRBJ1-2, is GGIITQTPKFLIGQEGQKLTLKCQQNFNHDTMYWYRQDSGKGLRLIYYSITENDLQKGDLSEGYDASREKKSSFSLTVTSAQKNEMAVFLCASSIETGNSDYTFGSGTRLLVI.

This clone was detected many times. Gene names denote mouse genes. Read coverage stops 4 residues before the CDR3 terminus; the germline J gene supplies the remainder. The chain has TRBV14 and TRBJ2-5; 10 bases are a match to TRBD2. Germline V CDR1 and CDR2: SGHDT, FRDEAV. The CDR3 is 13 amino acids. V shed 5 bases and J 3 bases; nucleotides not matched to a gene: 0. The CDR3: CASRLGGQDTQYF. CDR3 DNA (partial): TGTGCCAGCAGACTGGGGGGGCAAGAC.

This clone was observed many times. Gene labels here are mouse ones. The sequence runs out 4 residues before the end of the CDR3; the remainder is reconstructed from the germline J gene. The chain combines TRBV29 with TRBJ2-7; 7 bases agree with TRBD1. The CDR3 is made up of 14 amino acids. Germline V gives CDR1 MSHET, CDR2 SYDVDS. The V and J ends lost 5 bases and 0 bases, in that order; junction bases with no gene match: 4. The CDR3 region is CASSPRDSSYEQYF. Partial CDR3 DNA: TGTGCTAGCAGTCCCCGGGACAGCTCCTAT.

This clone was counted ten times or more. Here the gene names and germline are mouse. Read sequence stops 4 residues before the CDR3 end, and the germline J gene provides the missing end. The chain combines TRBV31 with TRBJ2-2, with TRBD2 identical over 8 bases. J gave up 1 base and V 0 bases, and 1 base lay outside the gene matches. The germline V gene encodes CDR1 GKSSPN and CDR2 SITVG. The CDR3 length is 15 residues. CDR3 protein: CAWSLWGENTGQLYF. The CDR3 DNA, read in part, is TGTGCCTGGAGTCTCTGGGGGGAAAACACCGGG.

Many counts were recorded for this clone. Here the gene names and germline are mouse. The read comes to an end 4 residues before the CDR3 does, leaving the germline J gene to fill in the end. The chain combines TRBV5 with TRBJ2-1; TRBD2 agrees at 10 bases. The CDR3 has 15 amino acids. CDR1 is LGHNA and CDR2 is YNLKQL in the germline V gene (reference sequence). V lost 4 bases and J lost 1; bases outside the gene matches: 1. The CDR3 region is CASSRGLGNYAEQFF. CDR3 DNA (partial): TGTGCCAGCAGCCGGGGACTGGGGAACTATGCT.

This clone was counted many times. Any gene name here is a mouse gene name. The read comes to an end 4 residues before the CDR3 does, leaving the germline J gene to fill in the end. The chain has TRBV14 and TRBJ2-7; 12 nucleotides agree with TRBD2. The germline gives CDR1 SGHDT, CDR2 FRDEAV. This CDR3 spans 15 amino acids. CDR3 loop: CASSLVRDWGDEQYF. The sequenced CDR3 bases are TGTGCCAGCAGTCTCGTCCGGGACTGGGGGGAT.

This clone was picked up many times. Germline and genes: mouse. The CDR3 end lies 4 residues beyond the end of the read and is filled in from the germline J gene. The V and J genes are TRBV19 and TRBJ2-5; possible D gene TRBD2, 7 bases. Deletions cut 3 bases from V and 1 base from J, with 12 bases between. Germline V gives CDR1 FNHDT, CDR2 SITEND (reference sequence). This CDR3 contains 15 residues. The CDR3 sequence: CASSSLWGHQDTQYF. The CDR3 bases that were read are TGTGCCAGCAGTAGCCTCTGGGGGCACCAAGAC. The full variable domain, with the rest looked up from reference TRBV19 and TRBJ2-5, is GGIITQTPKFLIGQEGQKLTLKCQQNFNHDTMYWYRQDSGKGLRLIYYSITENDLQKGDLSEGYDASREKKSSFSLTVTSAQKNEMAVFLCASSSLWGHQDTQYFGPGTRLLVL.

In the case of this clone: Mouse germline and gene names are used. The sequence runs out 4 residues before the end of the CDR3; the remainder is reconstructed from the germline J gene. This rearrangement joins TRBV24 to TRBJ2-1; 9 bases match TRBD2. The CDR3 is made up of 15 amino acids. V was clipped by 5 bases and J by 2 bases; unmatched bases: 4. Germline CDR1 is KGHTA and CDR2 is FRNEEI. The sequenced CDR3 bases are TGTGCCAGCAGTGTGGACTGGGGAGACTATGCT. This sequence encodes CASSVDWGDYA. The full CDR3 reads CASSVDWGDYAEQFF.

This clone was picked up many times. The genes are named according to mouse. The CDR3 loop reads CASSDLGGASQNTLYF. The sequenced part of the CDR3 DNA is TGTGCCAGCAGTGATCTTGGGGGGGCTAGTCAAAAC. The J gene is TRBJ2-4, the V gene TRBV13-3; 9 nucleotides line up with TRBD2. The observed sequence ends 4 residues before the CDR3 terminus, with the missing tail filled in from the germline J gene. The junction had 3 bases not matched to a gene; V was cut back by 1 base and J by 0 bases. The CDR3 has 16 amino acids. Germline-derived CDR1 and CDR2 are NNHDY and SYVADS. The variable domain in full, with the rest retrieved from reference TRBV13-3 and TRBJ2-4, is EAAVTQSPRSKVAVTGGKVTLSCHQTNNHDYMYWYRQDTGHGLRLIHYSYVADSTEKGDIPDGYKASRPSQENFSLILELASLSQTAVYFCASSDLGGASQNTLYFGAGTRLSVL.

This clone ranks as medium-sized (0.01 to 0.1%). The gene symbols are mouse symbols. Read sequence stops 4 residues before the CDR3 end, and the germline J gene provides the missing end. V and J are TRBV1 and TRBJ2-2; 9 nucleotides line up with TRBD1. V trimming: 2 bases; J trimming: 6 bases; junction bases outside the gene matches: 1. Germline V gives CDR1 NSQYPW, CDR2 LRSPGD (reference sequence). The CDR3 extends over 14 amino acids. CDR3 protein: CTCSATGGAGQLYF. The CDR3 bases that were read are TGCACCTGCAGTGCAACAGGGGGCGCCGGG. The variable domain in full, completed from reference TRBV1 and TRBJ2-2, reads VTLLEQNPRWRLVPRGQAVNLRCILKNSQYPWMSWYQQDLQKQLQWLFTLRSPGDKEVKSLPGADYLATRVTDTELRLQVANMSQGRTLYCTCSATGGAGQLYFGEGSKLTVL.

This clone was found many times. These gene names are mouse names. The read halts 4 residues ahead of the CDR3 end, with the missing end drawn from the germline J gene. The chain is built from TRBV1 and TRBJ2-2, with D possibly TRBD2 on 6 matching bases. The germline V gene has CDR1 NSQYPW and CDR2 LRSPGD (reference sequence). V dropped 0 bases and J dropped 2 bases, with 10 bases sitting between them. CDR3 length equals 16 residues. The sequenced part of the CDR3 DNA is TGCACCTGCAGTGCAGATCAACTGGGTAACACCGGG. It encodes CTCSADQLGNTG. The full-length CDR3 reads as CTCSADQLGNTGQLYF.

A few counts support this clone. Each gene name is a mouse one. The CDR3 end lies 4 residues beyond the end of the read and is filled in from the germline J gene. V and J are TRBV1 and TRBJ2-5; a weak D match, TRBD2 (6 bases). Germline V gene lookup returns CDR1 NSQYPW and CDR2 LRSPGD (reference sequence). The length of the CDR3 is 15 residues. The CDR3 spells CTCSADGGGGDTQYF. The CDR3 DNA, read in part, is TGCACCTGCAGTGCAGATGGGGGAGGAGGAGAC.

In this sample, this clone turned up a few times. Here the gene names and germline are mouse. The observed sequence ends 4 residues before the CDR3 terminus, with the missing tail filled in from the germline J gene. This chain uses TRBV31 with TRBJ2-1; 12 positions match TRBD2. The CDR3 sequence is 16 residues long. Germline V gene data show CDR1 as GKSSPN and CDR2 as SITVG. With 1 base clipped from V and 5 bases from J, the junction kept 6 bases outside the gene matches. CDR3 sequence: CAWSRRLGGQNAEQFF. Partial CDR3 DNA: TGTGCCTGGAGTCGACGACTGGGGGGGCAGAATGCT. Supplemented by reference TRBV31 and TRBJ2-1, the full variable domain reads AQTIHQWPVAEIKAVGSPLSLGCTIKGKSSPNLYWYWQATGGTLQQLFYSITVGQVESVVQLNLSASRPKDDQFILSTEKLLLSHSGFYLCAWSRRLGGQNAEQFFGPGTRLTVL.

As regards this clone: The gene symbols are mouse symbols. The DNA ends 4 residues before the CDR3 does, and the rest of the CDR3 is filled in from the germline J gene. The gene calls are TRBV29 and TRBJ2-4; D call uncertain. The length of the CDR3 is 12 residues. Germline CDR1 and CDR2: MSHET and SYDVDS. V was pared by 2 bases and J by 3 bases, with 3 bases between. The sequenced part of the CDR3 DNA is TGTGCTAGCAGTTTAAGGCAAAAC. It yields the protein CASSLRQN. The complete CDR3 sequence is CASSLRQNTLYF.

This clone was detected a few times. Gene names and germline match the mouse. The read gets to within 4 residues of the CDR3 end, and the germline J gene fills in the rest. The chain joins TRBV4 to TRBJ2-3; 9 bases fit TRBD2. The trim removed 5 bases at V and 1 base at J, leaving 4 bases unmatched. The germline V gene encodes CDR1 LGHDT and CDR2 YNNKQL (reference sequence). The CDR3 has 15 amino acids. CDR3 DNA, as far as it was read: TGTGCCAGCAGCGCATGGGGGGGCGGTGCAGAA. It yields the protein CASSAWGGGAE. The full-length CDR3 reads as CASSAWGGGAETLYF.

This clone was counted ten times or more. Gene names follow the mouse nomenclature. The read comes to an end 4 residues before the CDR3 does, leaving the germline J gene to fill in the end. The rearrangement uses TRBV19 and TRBJ2-4; 7 bases are shared with TRBD1. Germline CDR1 reads FNHDT; CDR2 reads SITEND (reference sequence). V lost 4 bases to trimming and J lost 3 bases; unmatched junction nucleotides: 2. The CDR3 is 13 amino acids. The CDR3 is CASSAGGQNTLYF. The part of the CDR3 DNA that was read is TGTGCCAGCAGTGCAGGGGGACAAAAC.

This clone was recorded a few times. The gene names given are mouse names. The read terminates 4 residues before the CDR3 end, so the remaining end is supplied by the germline J gene. The chain joins TRBV19 to TRBJ2-4; D not certain. Germline values: CDR1 FNHDT, CDR2 SITEND (reference sequence). This CDR3 comprises 13 residues. Trimming shortened V by 1 base and J by 0 bases, and 3 bases separated the two germline ends. The CDR3 sequence: CASSITSQNTLYF. The sequenced part of the CDR3 DNA is TGTGCCAGCAGTATAACTAGTCAAAAC.

This clone counts as medium-sized. The gene symbols are mouse symbols. The DNA ends 4 residues before the CDR3 does, and the rest of the CDR3 is filled in from the germline J gene. This chain joins TRBV1 and TRBJ1-2; possibly TRBD1 for D (6 bases). CDR1 is NSQYPW and CDR2 is LRSPGD in the germline V gene (reference sequence). V was cut by 1 base and J by 2 bases, with 8 bases left in between. CDR3 length: 14 residues. CDR3 bases read: TGCACCTGCAGTGCAGGACAGGCGAACTCC. It codes for CTCSAGQANS. The whole CDR3 is CTCSAGQANSDYTF. Supplemented by reference TRBV1 and TRBJ1-2, the full variable domain reads VTLLEQNPRWRLVPRGQAVNLRCILKNSQYPWMSWYQQDLQKQLQWLFTLRSPGDKEVKSLPGADYLATRVTDTELRLQVANMSQGRTLYCTCSAGQANSDYTFGSGTRLLVI.

At least ten counts were recorded for this clone. Genes here carry mouse names. The read terminates 3 residues ahead of where the CDR3 ends, so the germline J gene completes it. The V call is TRBV1, the J call TRBJ1-6; 10 bases are shared with TRBD1. TRBJ1-6 is annotated as an ORF whose role is uncertain. Germline V lookup: CDR1 NSQYPW, CDR2 LRSPGD (reference sequence). J lost 9 bases, V lost 4 bases, and 3 bases had no gene match. CDR3 length: 14 amino acids. The DNA read from the CDR3 is TGCACCTGCAGTGGGGGACAGGGGTTTTCGCCC. Amino acid sequence: CTCSGGQGFSP. The full CDR3 protein is CTCSGGQGFSPLYF.

Relative to its sample, this clone is medium-sized. Gene labels here are mouse ones. The read falls 4 residues short of the CDR3 end, and the missing part is taken from the germline J gene. J is TRBJ1-2 and V is TRBV19, with a possible D match to TRBD1 (6 bases). Germline CDR1 and CDR2: FNHDT and SITEND (reference sequence). The CDR3 has 12 amino acids. The sequenced CDR3 bases are TGTGCCAGCAGTATGGGGGGGCGC. Residues: CASSMGGR. The full CDR3 reads CASSMGGRDYTF. The complete variable domain, with remaining parts taken from reference TRBV19 and TRBJ1-2, reads GGIITQTPKFLIGQEGQKLTLKCQQNFNHDTMYWYRQDSGKGLRLIYYSITENDLQKGDLSEGYDASREKKSSFSLTVTSAQKNEMAVFLCASSMGGRDYTFGSGTRLLVI.

This clone was counted at least ten times. Here the gene names and germline are mouse. CDR3 amino acids: CASSEQGNSYEQYF. The DNA read from the CDR3 is TGTGCCAGCAGTGAGCAGGGAAACTCCTAT. V usage is TRBV13-3 and J usage is TRBJ2-7, with D tentatively TRBD1 (5 bases). The CDR3 end is not reached by the read, which stops 4 residues before it; the germline J gene fills it in. Germline lookup yields CDR1 NNHDY and CDR2 SYVADS. The V end was cut by 2 bases, the J end by 0 bases, with 9 bases between. This CDR3 region has 14 residues.